These 25 T cell receptor beta chains were all obtained from the same sample, sequenced in a study of control samples from healthy donors and cancer patients (dated by TCRdb to 2018 to 2020). Library preparation used the immunoSEQ multiplex PCR assay. TCRdb's version of the immuneACCESS table is confined to in-frame rearrangements and falls short of the full clone set. An unresolved V gene accounts for under half of the shortfall where checked; the remainder is of unknown origin. The sample table contains 350,000 to 450,000 clones; only one count was recorded for about 93% of them. The ten most abundant clones make up around 6.4% of the sample. The sample comprised PBMCs. The receptors were gathered from a man aged 40-50 years with head and neck cancer.

The rearrangement joins TRBV6-5 to TRBJ2-6, with D possibly matching TRBD1 (6 bases). Germline V gene data show CDR1 as MNHEY and CDR2 as SVGAGI. The ends were cut back, 11 bases at V and 4 bases at J, with 18 bases in the middle. The CDR3 runs 15 residues. For the CDR3, the DNA is TGTGCCGCTCACGTGGTGGGGGCCGGGGCCAACGTCCTGACTTTC. This codes for CAAHVVGAGANVLTF.

The CDR3 sequence: CASSLAAGYTGELFF. As DNA, the CDR3 is TGTGCCAGCAGCTTGGCCGCGGGGTACACCGGGGAGCTGTTTTTT. The rearrangement joins TRBV5-5 to TRBJ2-2; tentatively, D is TRBD2 (6 bases). Germline loops: CDR1 SGHKS, CDR2 YYEKEE (reference sequence). This CDR3 is 15 amino acids long. V was shortened by 0 bases and J by 3 bases, with 9 bases between the two germline ends.

The rearrangement links TRBV18 to TRBJ2-3; D gene uncertain. Germline lookup yields CDR1 KGHSH and CDR2 LQKENI. V lost 3 bases, J lost 6 bases, and 7 bases lay in between. The CDR3 is 12 amino acids. The CDR3 DNA is TGTGCCAGCTCACCGTCCTCGGATACGCAGTATTTT. Residues: CASSPSSDTQYF.

This chain uses TRBV5-4 with TRBJ2-7; D is uncertain. The CDR3 contains 11 residues. Germline CDR1 and CDR2: SGHNT and YYREEE (reference sequence). V lost 6 bases and J lost 6, with 10 bases in between. The CDR3 nucleotides read TGTGCCAGCACCTCCTTTCGCGAGCAGTACTTC. It specifies CASTSFREQYF.

The sample holds one count of this clone. V usage is TRBV18 and J usage is TRBJ1-1; 8 nucleotides agree with TRBD1. The germline CDR1 and CDR2 sequences are KGHSH and LQKENI. The CDR3 is 14 residues long. V shed 4 bases and J 1 base; nucleotides not matched to a gene: 2. For the CDR3, the DNA is TGTGCCAGCTCACAAGGACAGGGGAACACTGAAGCTTTCTTT. Its translation: CASSQGQGNTEAFF.

This chain links TRBV7-2 with TRBJ2-3; unclear D gene. The germline V gene encodes CDR1 SGHTA and CDR2 FQGNSA. The CDR3 has 13 amino acids. V lost 3 bases, J lost 2 bases, and 6 bases lay in between. The CDR3 nucleotides read TGTGCCAGCAGCTTGGGGATCACAGATACGCAGTATTTT. Translation gives CASSLGITDTQYF. Looking up the rest from reference TRBV7-2 and TRBJ2-3 gives the full variable domain: GAGVSQSPSNKVTEKGKDVELRCDPISGHTALYWYRQSLGQGLEFLIYFQGNSAPDKSGLPSDRFSAERTGGSVSTLTIQRTQQEDSAVYLCASSLGITDTQYFGPGTRLTVL.

V usage is TRBV4-1 and J usage is TRBJ2-7; 12 nucleotides match TRBD1. This CDR3 has 16 amino acids. The germline V gene has CDR1 MGHRA and CDR2 YSYEKL. V lost 4 bases to trimming and J lost 4 bases; unmatched junction nucleotides: 8. DNA for the CDR3: TGCGCCAGCAGCCCGGGACAGGGGGCGACGGGTTACGAGCAGTACTTC. Its translation is CASSPGQGATGYEQYF.

V is TRBV28 and J is TRBJ1-4, with D perhaps TRBD1 (6 bases). CDR3 length equals 14 residues. Trimming took 6 bases from V and 6 from J, leaving 14 bases between them. Germline V gene data show CDR1 as MDHEN and CDR2 as SYDVKM. CDR3 sequence reads: CASSPDRGDEKLFF. Here the CDR3 DNA reads TGTGCCAGCAGCCCCGATAGGGGGGATGAAAAACTGTTTTTT.

The chain couples TRBV18 to TRBJ2-2; 12 bases are shared with TRBD1. After removal of 3 bases from V and 2 bases from J, the junction contained 4 bases not matched to a gene. This CDR3 has 17 amino acids. From germline, CDR1 is KGHSH and CDR2 LQKENI. The CDR3 is CASSPGTGGPNTGELFF. CDR3 nucleotides: TGTGCCAGCTCACCTGGGACAGGGGGCCCTAACACCGGGGAGCTGTTTTTT.

V is TRBV6-2 or TRBV6-3 and J is TRBJ2-5; 8 nucleotides align to TRBD2. Unmatched junction bases numbered 4, after V lost 5 bases and J lost 5 bases. The CDR3 totals 13 residues. Germline V gene sequence: CDR1 MNHEY, CDR2 SVGEGT. CDR3 amino acids: CASSNLAGETQYF. The DNA of the CDR3 is TGTGCCAGCAGTAACTTAGCGGGGGAGACCCAGTACTTC.

This clone has just one count. This chain connects TRBV11-2 to TRBJ1-6; TRBD1 is a possible D gene (5 bases). The CDR3 sequence is 16 residues long. Germline assignment: CDR1 SGHAT and CDR2 FQNNGV. V lost 7 bases and J lost 9, with 22 bases in between. CDR3 in amino acids: CASTPLRGGRGSPLHF. CDR3 in DNA: TGTGCCAGCACTCCCCTTCGGGGGGGGAGAGGTTCACCCCTCCACTTT.

This rearrangement joins TRBV28 to TRBJ2-3; D is undetermined. The germline V gene encodes CDR1 MDHEN and CDR2 SYDVKM. The ends were cut back, 4 bases at V and 2 bases at J, with 13 bases in the middle. This CDR3 is 15 amino acids long. CDR3 coding DNA: TGTGCCAGCAGTTCTATGGCGAAGTTCACAGATACGCAGTATTTT. Its translation is CASSSMAKFTDTQYF.

The J gene is TRBJ1-1, the V gene TRBV6-5; D not certain. In germline, CDR1 is MNHEY, CDR2 SVGAGI. There are 11 residues in the CDR3. V gave up 2 bases and J gave up 8 bases, with 6 bases separating them. Here the CDR3 reads CASSYAGEAFF. The DNA for the CDR3 is TGTGCCAGCAGTTACGCGGGGGAAGCTTTCTTT.

This sequence joins TRBV7-2 and TRBJ2-7; 8 positions match TRBD2. V shed 2 bases and J 5 bases; nucleotides not matched to a gene: 17. CDR1 is SGHTA, CDR2 FQGNSA, per germline. The CDR3 loop spans 18 amino acids. CDR3 coding DNA: TGTGCCAGCAGCTTAAAAGGTGCGGAAGGGACTAGTCTCCACGAGCAGTACTTC. It is translated as CASSLKGAEGTSLHEQYF.

This chain joins TRBV6-2 or TRBV6-3 and TRBJ2-7; D is undetermined. Per germline, CDR1 MNHEY and CDR2 SVGEGT. Trimming took 6 bases from V and 2 from J, leaving 17 bases between them. The CDR3 spans 15 residues. The CDR3 here is CASSFQLTYAYEQYF. As DNA, the CDR3 is TGTGCCAGCAGCTTCCAATTGACTTACGCCTACGAGCAGTACTTC.

The J gene is TRBJ2-7, the V gene TRBV28; 9 bases align to TRBD1. V lost 7 bases, J lost 7 bases, and 8 bases stayed unmatched. Germline CDR1 and CDR2: MDHEN and SYDVKM. The length of the CDR3 is 13 residues. The CDR3: CASKVTGGEEQYF. CDR3 DNA: TGTGCCAGCAAAGTTACAGGGGGCGAGGAGCAGTACTTC.

The chain has TRBV7-3 and TRBJ2-2; 9 positions agree with TRBD1. V gave up 1 base and J gave up 6 bases; unmatched junction bases: 15. Germline CDR1 reads SGHTA; CDR2 reads FQGTGA. The CDR3 covers 19 residues. The DNA of the CDR3 is TGTGCCAGCAGCTTAAGAAGGGACCCCGGGACAGGGTATTCCGGGGAGCTGTTTTTT. The encoded protein is CASSLRRDPGTGYSGELFF.

The chain has TRBV6-1 and TRBJ1-4, with TRBD1 as a possible D gene (6 bases). From germline, CDR1 is MNHNS and CDR2 SASEGT. The CDR3 runs 14 residues. Trimming took off 4 bases at V and 6 bases at J, with 12 bases between the two ends. CDR3 in amino acids: CASSVGGRDEKLFF. Written as DNA, the CDR3 is TGTGCCAGCAGTGTGGGGGGCAGGGATGAAAAACTGTTTTTT.

The chain carries TRBV28 and TRBJ2-3, with TRBD1 matching 11 bases. With V trimmed by 8 bases and J by 3 bases, 1 base remained unmatched. The CDR3 has 13 amino acids. Germline V CDR1 and CDR2: MDHEN, SYDVKM. DNA for the CDR3: TGTGCCAGCGGACAGGGGGCAACAGATACGCAGTATTTT. It translates to CASGQGATDTQYF.

The chain has TRBV5-1 and TRBJ2-6; weak D call: TRBD1 (5 bases). The CDR3 extends over 14 amino acids. V dropped 4 bases and J dropped 2 bases, with 7 bases sitting between them. Germline CDR1 and CDR2: SGHRS and YFSETQ. In DNA, the CDR3 is TGCGCCAGCAGCGACAGCCCTGGGGCCAACGTCCTGACTTTC. Its protein is CASSDSPGANVLTF.

The chain uses TRBV5-6 and TRBJ1-1; D might be TRBD1 (5 bases). V was shortened by 4 bases and J by 7 bases, with 17 bases between the two germline ends. CDR3 length equals 14 residues. Germline V gene sequence: CDR1 SGHDT, CDR2 YYEEEE. The CDR3 here is CASSEGTGSVEAFF. The CDR3 nucleotides read TGTGCCAGCAGCGAGGGGACCGGCTCCGTTGAAGCTTTCTTT.

The genes are TRBV5-1 and TRBJ2-6; maybe TRBD1 (6 bases). Germline-derived CDR1 and CDR2 are SGHRS and YFSETQ. V was pared by 3 bases and J by 2 bases, with 6 bases between. The CDR3 loop spans 14 amino acids. CDR3 region: CASSWGPGANVLTF. CDR3 in DNA: TGCGCCAGCAGCTGGGGGCCTGGGGCCAACGTCCTGACTTTC.

The chain joins TRBV19 to TRBJ1-2; tentatively, D is TRBD1 (5 bases). Trimming removed 8 bases from V and 8 bases from J, with 18 bases in between. This CDR3 contains 13 residues. CDR1 and CDR2 from the germline V gene are LNHDA and SQIVND (reference sequence). CDR3 protein: CASRPDIADGYTF. The CDR3 bases are TGTGCCAGTCGACCGGACATAGCCGACGGCTACACCTTC.

The chain combines TRBV6-5 with TRBJ2-7; 8 bases are shared with TRBD1. The germline CDR1 and CDR2 sequences are MNHEY and SVGAGI. The V segment lost 9 bases and the J segment 4 bases; nucleotides outside the gene matches: 8. CDR3 size: 13 residues. In nucleotides, the CDR3 is TGTGCCAGTCGACAGGGGCAGTTGTACGAGCAGTACTTC. As protein: CASRQGQLYEQYF.

The chain combines TRBV9 with TRBJ2-1, with 8 bases fitting TRBD2. CDR1 SGDLS and CDR2 YYNGEE come from the germline V gene. The CDR3 spans 16 residues. The V and J ends lost 3 bases and 0 bases, in that order; junction bases with no gene match: 5. The CDR3 DNA reads as TGTGCCAGCAGCGCCGCGGGGGGCCTCTCCTACAATGAGCAGTTCTTC. The encoded protein is CASSAAGGLSYNEQFF.